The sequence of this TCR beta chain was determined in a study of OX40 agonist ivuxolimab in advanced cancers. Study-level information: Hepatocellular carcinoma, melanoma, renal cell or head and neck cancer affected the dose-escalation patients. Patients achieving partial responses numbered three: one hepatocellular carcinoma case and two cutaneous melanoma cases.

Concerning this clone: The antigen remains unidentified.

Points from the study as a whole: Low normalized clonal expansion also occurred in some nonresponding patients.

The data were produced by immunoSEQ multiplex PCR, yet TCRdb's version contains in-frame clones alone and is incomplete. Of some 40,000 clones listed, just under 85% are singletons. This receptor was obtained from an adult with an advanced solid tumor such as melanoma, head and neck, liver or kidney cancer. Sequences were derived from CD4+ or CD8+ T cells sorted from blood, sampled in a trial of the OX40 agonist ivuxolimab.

CDR3 in amino acids: CASSSFYEQYF. CDR3 DNA: TGTGCCAGCAGCTCCTTCTACGAGCAGTACTTC. The chain combines TRBV11-2 with TRBJ2-5; D is unresolved. The DNA end is more similar to TRBJ2-7, so the J call may be wrong. The length of the CDR3 is 11 residues. In germline, CDR1 is SGHAT, CDR2 FQNNGV.